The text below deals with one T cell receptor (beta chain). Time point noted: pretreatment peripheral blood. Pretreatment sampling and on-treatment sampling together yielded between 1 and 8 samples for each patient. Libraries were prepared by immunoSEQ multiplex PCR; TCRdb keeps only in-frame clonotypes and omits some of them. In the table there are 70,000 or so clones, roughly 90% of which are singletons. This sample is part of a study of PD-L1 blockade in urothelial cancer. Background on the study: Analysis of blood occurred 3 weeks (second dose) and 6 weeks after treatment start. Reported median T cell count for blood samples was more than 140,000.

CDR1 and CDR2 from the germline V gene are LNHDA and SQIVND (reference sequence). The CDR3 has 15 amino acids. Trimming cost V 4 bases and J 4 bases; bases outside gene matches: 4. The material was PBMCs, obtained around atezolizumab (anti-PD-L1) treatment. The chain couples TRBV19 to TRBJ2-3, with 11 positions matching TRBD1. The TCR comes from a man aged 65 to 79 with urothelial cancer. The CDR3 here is CASSTGQGAADTQYF. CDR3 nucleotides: TGTGCCAGTAGTACCGGACAGGGGGCGGCAGATACGCAGTATTTT.